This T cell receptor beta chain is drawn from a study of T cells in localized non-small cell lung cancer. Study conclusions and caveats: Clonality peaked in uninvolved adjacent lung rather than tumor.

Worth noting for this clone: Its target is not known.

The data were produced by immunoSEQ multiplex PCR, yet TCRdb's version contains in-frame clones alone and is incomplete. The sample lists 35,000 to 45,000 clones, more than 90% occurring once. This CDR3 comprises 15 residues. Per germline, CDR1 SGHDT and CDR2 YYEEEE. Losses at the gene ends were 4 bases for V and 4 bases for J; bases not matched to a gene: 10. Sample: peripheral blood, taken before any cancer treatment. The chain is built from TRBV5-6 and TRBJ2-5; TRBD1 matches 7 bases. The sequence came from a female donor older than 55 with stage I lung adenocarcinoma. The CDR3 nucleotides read TGTGCCAGCAGCACTCAGATGACAGGGCTAGAGACCCAGTACTTC. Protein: CASSTQMTGLETQYF.